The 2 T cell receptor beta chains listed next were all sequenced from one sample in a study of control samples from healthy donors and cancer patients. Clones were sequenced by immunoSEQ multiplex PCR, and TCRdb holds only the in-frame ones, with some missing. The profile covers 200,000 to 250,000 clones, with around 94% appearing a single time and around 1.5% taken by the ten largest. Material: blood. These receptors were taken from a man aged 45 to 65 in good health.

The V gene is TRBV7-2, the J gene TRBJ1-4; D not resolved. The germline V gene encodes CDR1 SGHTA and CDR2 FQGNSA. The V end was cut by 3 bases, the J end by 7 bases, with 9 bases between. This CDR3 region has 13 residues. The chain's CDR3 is CASSFMDGEKLFF. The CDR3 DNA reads TGTGCCAGCAGCTTCATGGACGGTGAAAAACTGTTTTTT.

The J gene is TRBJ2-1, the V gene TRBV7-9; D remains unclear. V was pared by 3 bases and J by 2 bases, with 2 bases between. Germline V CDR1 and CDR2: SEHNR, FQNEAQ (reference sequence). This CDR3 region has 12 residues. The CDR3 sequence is CASSFPYNEQFF. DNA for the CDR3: TGTGCCAGCAGCTTCCCCTACAATGAGCAGTTCTTC. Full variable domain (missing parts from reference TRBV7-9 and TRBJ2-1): DTGVSQNPRHKITKRGQNVTFRCDPISEHNRLYWYRQTLGQGPEFLTYFQNEAQLEKSRLLSDRFSAERPKGSFSTLEIQRTEQGDSAMYLCASSFPYNEQFFGPGTRLTVL.